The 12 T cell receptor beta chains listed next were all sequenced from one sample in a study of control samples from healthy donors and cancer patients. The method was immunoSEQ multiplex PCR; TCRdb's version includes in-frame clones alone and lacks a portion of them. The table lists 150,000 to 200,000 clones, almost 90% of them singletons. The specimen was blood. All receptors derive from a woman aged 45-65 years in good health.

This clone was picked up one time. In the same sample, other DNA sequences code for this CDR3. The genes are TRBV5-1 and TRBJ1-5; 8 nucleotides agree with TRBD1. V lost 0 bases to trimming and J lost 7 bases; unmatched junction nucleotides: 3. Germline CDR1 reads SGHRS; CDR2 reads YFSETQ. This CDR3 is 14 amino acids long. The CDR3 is CASSLVQGGQPQHF. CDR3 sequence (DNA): TGCGCCAGCAGCTTGGTACAGGGGGGGCAGCCCCAGCATTTT. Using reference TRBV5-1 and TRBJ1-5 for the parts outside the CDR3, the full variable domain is KAGVTQTPRYLIKTRGQQVTLSCSPISGHRSVSWYQQTPGQGLQFLFEYFSETQRNKGNFPGRFSGRQFSNSRSEMNVSTLELGDSALYLCASSLVQGGQPQHFGDGTRLSIL.

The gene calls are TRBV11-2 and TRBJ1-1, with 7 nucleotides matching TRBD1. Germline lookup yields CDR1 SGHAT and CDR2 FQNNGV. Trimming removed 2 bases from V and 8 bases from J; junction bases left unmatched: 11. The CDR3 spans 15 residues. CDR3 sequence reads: CASSLSDRATIEAFF. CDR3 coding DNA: TGTGCCAGCAGCTTATCTGACAGGGCGACTATAGAAGCTTTCTTT.

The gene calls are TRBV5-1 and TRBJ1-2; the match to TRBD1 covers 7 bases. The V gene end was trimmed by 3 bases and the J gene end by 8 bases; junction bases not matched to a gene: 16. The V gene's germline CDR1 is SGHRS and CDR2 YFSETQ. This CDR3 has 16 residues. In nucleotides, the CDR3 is TGCGCCAGCAGCTCCGTTACGGGACAGCGGAGCAACGGCTACACCTTC. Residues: CASSSVTGQRSNGYTF.

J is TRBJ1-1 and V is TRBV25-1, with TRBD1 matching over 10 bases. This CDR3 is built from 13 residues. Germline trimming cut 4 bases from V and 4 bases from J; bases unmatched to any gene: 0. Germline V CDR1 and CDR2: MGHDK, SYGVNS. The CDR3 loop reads CASSGTGGTEAFF. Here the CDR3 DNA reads TGTGCCAGCAGTGGGACAGGGGGCACTGAAGCTTTCTTT.

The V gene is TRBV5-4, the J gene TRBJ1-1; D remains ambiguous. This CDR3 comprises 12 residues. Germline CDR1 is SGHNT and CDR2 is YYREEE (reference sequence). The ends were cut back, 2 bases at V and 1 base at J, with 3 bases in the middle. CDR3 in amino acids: CASSFTNTEAFF. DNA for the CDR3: TGTGCCAGCAGCTTCACGAACACTGAAGCTTTCTTT.

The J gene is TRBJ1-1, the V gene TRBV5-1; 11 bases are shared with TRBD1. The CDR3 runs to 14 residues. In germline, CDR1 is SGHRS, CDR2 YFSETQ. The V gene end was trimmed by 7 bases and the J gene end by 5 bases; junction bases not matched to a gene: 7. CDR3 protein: CASGQGASWTEAFF. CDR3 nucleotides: TGCGCCAGCGGACAGGGGGCGTCCTGGACTGAAGCTTTCTTT.

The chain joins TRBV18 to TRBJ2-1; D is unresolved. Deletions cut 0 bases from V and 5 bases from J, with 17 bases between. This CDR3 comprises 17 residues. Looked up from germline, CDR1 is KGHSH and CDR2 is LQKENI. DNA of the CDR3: TGTGCCAGCTCACCACCGTGGGCCTCAGGTACAAACAATGAGCAGTTCTTC. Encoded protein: CASSPPWASGTNNEQFF.

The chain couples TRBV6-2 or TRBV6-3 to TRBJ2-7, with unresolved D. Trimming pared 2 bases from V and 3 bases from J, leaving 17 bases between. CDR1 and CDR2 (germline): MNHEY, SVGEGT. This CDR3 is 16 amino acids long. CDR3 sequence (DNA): TGTGCCAGCAGTTACCGCGGTCGGACCTACAACTACGAGCAGTACTTC. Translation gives CASSYRGRTYNYEQYF.

CDR3 amino acids: CASSPTPAGSYEQYF. In DNA, the CDR3 is TGTGCCAGCAGCCCCACCCCAGCCGGCTCCTACGAGCAGTACTTC. The chain uses TRBV3-1 (or the pseudogene TRBV3-2) and TRBJ2-7, with D unresolved. There are 15 residues in the CDR3. Germline V CDR1 and CDR2: LGHDT, YNNKEL (reference sequence). Trimming took off 4 bases at V and 0 bases at J, with 13 bases between the two ends.

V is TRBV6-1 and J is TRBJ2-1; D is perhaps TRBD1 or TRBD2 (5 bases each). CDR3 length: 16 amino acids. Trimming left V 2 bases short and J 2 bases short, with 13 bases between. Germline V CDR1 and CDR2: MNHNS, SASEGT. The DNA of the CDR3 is TGTGCCAGCAGTGAAAATCAGGGAGAAGCCTACAATGAGCAGTTCTTC. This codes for CASSENQGEAYNEQFF.

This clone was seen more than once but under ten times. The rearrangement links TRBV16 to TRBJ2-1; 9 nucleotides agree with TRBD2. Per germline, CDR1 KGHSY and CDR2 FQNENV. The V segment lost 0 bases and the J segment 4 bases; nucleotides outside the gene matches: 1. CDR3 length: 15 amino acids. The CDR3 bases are TGTGCCAGCAGCCAATCGACTAGCGGATACAATGAGCAGTTCTTC. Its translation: CASSQSTSGYNEQFF.

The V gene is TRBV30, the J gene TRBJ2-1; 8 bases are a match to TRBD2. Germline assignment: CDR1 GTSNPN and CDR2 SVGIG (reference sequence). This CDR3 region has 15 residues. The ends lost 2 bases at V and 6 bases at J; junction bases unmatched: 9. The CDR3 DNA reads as TGTGCCTGGAGTACTGGGACTAGTCCCCGCAATGAGCAGTTCTTC. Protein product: CAWSTGTSPRNEQFF.